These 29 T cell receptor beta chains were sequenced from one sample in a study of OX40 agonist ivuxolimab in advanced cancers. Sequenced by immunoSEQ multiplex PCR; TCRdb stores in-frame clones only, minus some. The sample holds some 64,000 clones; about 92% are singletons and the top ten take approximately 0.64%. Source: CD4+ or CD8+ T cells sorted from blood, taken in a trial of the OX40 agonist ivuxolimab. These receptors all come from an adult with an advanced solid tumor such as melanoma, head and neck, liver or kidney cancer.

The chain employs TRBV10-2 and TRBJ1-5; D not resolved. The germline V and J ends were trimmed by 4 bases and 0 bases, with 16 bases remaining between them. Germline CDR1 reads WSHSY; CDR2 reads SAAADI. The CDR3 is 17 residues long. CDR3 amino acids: CASSVGGTANSNQPQHF. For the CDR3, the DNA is TGCGCCAGCAGTGTTGGCGGCACGGCGAATAGCAATCAGCCCCAGCATTTT.

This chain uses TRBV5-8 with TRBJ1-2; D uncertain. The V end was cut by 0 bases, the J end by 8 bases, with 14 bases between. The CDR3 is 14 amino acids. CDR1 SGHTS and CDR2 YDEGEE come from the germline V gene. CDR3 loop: CASSLDGSMGGYTF. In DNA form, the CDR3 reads TGTGCCAGCAGCTTGGACGGATCAATGGGCGGCTACACCTTC.

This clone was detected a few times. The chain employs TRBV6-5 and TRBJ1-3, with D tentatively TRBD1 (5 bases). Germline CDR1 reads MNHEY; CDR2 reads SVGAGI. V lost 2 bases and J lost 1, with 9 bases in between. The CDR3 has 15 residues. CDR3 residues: CASSYRPGSGNTIYF. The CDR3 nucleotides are TGTGCCAGCAGTTACAGGCCAGGGTCTGGAAACACCATATATTTT.

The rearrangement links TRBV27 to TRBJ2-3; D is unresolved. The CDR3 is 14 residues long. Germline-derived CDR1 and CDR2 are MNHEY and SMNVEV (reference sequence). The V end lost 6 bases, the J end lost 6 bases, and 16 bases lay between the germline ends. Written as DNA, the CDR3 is TGTGCCAGCAGCTCCAGCTCCCTCGGGGATACGCAGTATTTT. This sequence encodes CASSSSSLGDTQYF.

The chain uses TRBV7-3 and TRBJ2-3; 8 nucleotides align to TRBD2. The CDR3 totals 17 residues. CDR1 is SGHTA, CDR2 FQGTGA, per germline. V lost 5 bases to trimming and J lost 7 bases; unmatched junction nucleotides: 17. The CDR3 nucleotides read TGTGCCAGCAGCCAAATCAGCGGGAGAGGCGCCCCAAATACGCAGTATTTT. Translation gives CASSQISGRGAPNTQYF.

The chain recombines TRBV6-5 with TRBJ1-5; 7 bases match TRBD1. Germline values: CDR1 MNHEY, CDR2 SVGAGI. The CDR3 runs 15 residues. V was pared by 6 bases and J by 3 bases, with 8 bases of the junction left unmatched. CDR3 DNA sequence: TGTGCCAGCAGGGAGGGACAGATCACCAATCAGCCCCAGCATTTT. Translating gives CASREGQITNQPQHF.

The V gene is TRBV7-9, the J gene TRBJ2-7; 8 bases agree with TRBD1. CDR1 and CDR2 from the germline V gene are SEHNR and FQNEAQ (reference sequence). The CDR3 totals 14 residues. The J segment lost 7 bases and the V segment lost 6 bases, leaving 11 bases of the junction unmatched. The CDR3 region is CASSLTTGVEEQYF. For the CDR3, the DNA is TGTGCCAGCAGTCTGACGACAGGGGTGGAAGAGCAGTACTTC.

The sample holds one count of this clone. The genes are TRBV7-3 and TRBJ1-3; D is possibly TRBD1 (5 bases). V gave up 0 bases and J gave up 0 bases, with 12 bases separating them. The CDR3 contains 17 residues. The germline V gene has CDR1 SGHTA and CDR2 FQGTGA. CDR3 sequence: CASSLTGRELSGNTIYF. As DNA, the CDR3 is TGTGCCAGCAGCTTAACTGGCAGGGAGCTCTCTGGAAACACCATATATTTT.

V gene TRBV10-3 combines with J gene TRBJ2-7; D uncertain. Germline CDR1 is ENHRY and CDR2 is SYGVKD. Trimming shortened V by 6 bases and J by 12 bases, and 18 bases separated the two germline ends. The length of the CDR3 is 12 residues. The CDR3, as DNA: TGTGCCATCAGCCGAGAAAGCCATCCACCGTACTTC. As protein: CAISRESHPPYF.

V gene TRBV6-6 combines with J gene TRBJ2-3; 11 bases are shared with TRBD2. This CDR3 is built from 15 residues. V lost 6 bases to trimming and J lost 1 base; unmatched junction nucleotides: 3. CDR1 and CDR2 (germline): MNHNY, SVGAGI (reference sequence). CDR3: CASRQLAGGTDTQYF. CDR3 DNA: TGTGCCAGCAGGCAACTAGCGGGGGGCACAGATACGCAGTATTTT.

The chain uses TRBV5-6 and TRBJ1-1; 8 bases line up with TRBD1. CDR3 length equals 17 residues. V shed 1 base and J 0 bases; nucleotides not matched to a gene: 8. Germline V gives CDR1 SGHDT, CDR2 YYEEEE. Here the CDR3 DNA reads TGTGCCAGCAGCTTGTATGCCACAGGGGGGCTGAACACTGAAGCTTTCTTT. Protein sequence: CASSLYATGGLNTEAFF.

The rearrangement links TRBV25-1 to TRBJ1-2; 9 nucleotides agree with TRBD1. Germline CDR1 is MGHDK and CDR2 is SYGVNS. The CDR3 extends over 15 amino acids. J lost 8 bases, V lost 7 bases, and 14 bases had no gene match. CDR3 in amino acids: CASNSDRGGKKGYTF. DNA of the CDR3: TGTGCCAGCAATTCGGACAGGGGAGGTAAAAAGGGCTACACCTTC.

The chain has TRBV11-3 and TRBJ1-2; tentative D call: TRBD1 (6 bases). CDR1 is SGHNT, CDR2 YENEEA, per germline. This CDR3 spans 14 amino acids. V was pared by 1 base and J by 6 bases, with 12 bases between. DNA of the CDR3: TGTGCCAGCAGCTTAGCACAGGGAGGGGATGGCTACACCTTC. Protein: CASSLAQGGDGYTF.

CDR3 residues: CASSPRGAAGELFF. CDR3 in DNA: TGTGCCAGCAGCCCCCGGGGGGCGGCGGGGGAGCTGTTTTTT. V gene TRBV2 combines with J gene TRBJ2-2; D perhaps matches TRBD2 (7 bases). Trimming took 6 bases from V and 8 from J, leaving 16 bases between them. The germline CDR1 and CDR2 sequences are SNHLY and FYNNEI. CDR3 length equals 14 residues.

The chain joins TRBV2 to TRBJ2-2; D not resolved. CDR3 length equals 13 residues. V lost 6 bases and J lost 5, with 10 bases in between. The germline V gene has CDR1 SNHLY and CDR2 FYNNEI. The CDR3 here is CASRTQATGELFF. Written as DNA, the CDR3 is TGTGCCAGCAGGACCCAAGCGACCGGGGAGCTGTTTTTT.

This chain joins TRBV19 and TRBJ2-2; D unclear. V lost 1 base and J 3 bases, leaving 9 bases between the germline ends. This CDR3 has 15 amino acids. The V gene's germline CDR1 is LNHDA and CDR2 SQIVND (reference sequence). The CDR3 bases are TGTGCCAGTAGTATAGTGGGGTCATACACCGGGGAGCTGTTTTTT. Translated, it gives CASSIVGSYTGELFF.

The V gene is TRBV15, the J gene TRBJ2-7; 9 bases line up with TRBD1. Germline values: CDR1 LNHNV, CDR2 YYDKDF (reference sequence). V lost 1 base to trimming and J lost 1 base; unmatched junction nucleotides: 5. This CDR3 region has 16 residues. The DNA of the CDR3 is TGTGCCACCAGCAGAGGAAGTGGGACAGGGTCCTACGAGCAGTACTTC. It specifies CATSRGSGTGSYEQYF. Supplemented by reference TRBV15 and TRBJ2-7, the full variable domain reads DAMVIQNPRYQVTQFGKPVTLSCSQTLNHNVMYWYQQKSSQAPKLLFHYYDKDFNNEADTPDNFQSRRPNTSFCFLDIRSPGLGDTAMYLCATSRGSGTGSYEQYFGPGTRLTVT.

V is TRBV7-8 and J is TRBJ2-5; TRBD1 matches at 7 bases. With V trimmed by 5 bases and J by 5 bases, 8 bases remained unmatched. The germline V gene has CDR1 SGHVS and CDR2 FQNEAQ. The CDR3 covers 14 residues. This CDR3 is CASSTDRVLETQYF. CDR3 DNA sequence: TGTGCCAGCAGCACAGACAGGGTTTTGGAGACCCAGTACTTC.

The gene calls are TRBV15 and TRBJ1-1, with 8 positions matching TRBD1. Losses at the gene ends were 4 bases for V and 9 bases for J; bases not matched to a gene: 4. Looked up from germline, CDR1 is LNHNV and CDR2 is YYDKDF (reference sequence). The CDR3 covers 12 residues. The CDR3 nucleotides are TGTGCCACCAGCACAAGGACAGGGAAAGCTTTCTTT. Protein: CATSTRTGKAFF.

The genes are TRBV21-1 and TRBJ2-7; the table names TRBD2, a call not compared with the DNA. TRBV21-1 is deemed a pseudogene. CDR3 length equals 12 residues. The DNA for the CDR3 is TGTGCCAGCAGCAAGGCGAGGCACGAGCAGTACTTC. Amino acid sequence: CASSKARHEQYF.

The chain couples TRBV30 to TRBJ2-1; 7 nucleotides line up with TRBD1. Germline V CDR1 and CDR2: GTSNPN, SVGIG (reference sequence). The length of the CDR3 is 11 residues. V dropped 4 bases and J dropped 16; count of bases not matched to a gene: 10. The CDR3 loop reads CAWNEGALLFF. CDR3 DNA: TGTGCCTGGAATGAGGGGGCGTTACTATTCTTC.

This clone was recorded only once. The chain's CDR3 is CASSNNRVTEAFF. DNA for the CDR3: TGTGCCAGCAGTAACAACAGGGTCACTGAAGCTTTCTTT. The chain recombines TRBV6-1 with TRBJ1-1, with D tentatively TRBD1 (6 bases). Trimming stripped 5 bases from V and 4 bases from J, with 11 bases between. The CDR3 length is 13 residues. Germline assignment: CDR1 MNHNS and CDR2 SASEGT.

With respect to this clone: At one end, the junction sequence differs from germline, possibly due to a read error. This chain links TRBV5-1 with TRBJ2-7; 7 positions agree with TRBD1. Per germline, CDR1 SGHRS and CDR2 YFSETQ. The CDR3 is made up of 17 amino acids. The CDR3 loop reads CASSLETGTASSYEQHF. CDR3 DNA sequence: TGCGCCAGCAGCTTGGAAACCGGGACAGCCAGCTCCTACGAGCAGCACTTC.

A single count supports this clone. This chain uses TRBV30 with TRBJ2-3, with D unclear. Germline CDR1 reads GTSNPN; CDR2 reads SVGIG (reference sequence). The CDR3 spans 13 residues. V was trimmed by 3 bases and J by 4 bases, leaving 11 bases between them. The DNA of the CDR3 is TGTGCCTGGAGACCTAAGGGCTCAGATACGCAGTATTTT. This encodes CAWRPKGSDTQYF. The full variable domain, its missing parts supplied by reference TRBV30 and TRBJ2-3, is SQTIHQWPATLVQPVGSPLSLECTVEGTSNPNLYWYRQAAGRGLQLLFYSVGIGQISSEVPQNLSASRPQDRQFILSSKKLLLSDSGFYLCAWRPKGSDTQYFGPGTRLTVL.

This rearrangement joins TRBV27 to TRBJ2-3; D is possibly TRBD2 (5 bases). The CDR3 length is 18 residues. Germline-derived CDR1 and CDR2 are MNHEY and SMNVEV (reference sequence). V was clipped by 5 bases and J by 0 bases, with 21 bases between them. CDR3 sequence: CASSPPPTVASSTDTQYF. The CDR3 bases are TGTGCCAGCAGTCCCCCCCCCACGGTAGCGAGTAGCACAGATACGCAGTATTTT.

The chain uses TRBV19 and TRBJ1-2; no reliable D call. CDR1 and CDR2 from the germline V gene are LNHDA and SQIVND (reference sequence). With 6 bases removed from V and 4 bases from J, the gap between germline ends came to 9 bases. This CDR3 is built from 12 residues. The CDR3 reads CASRDKPYGYTF. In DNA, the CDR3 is TGTGCCAGTAGAGACAAGCCCTATGGCTACACCTTC.

The CDR3 reads CASSQGSMGESSYNEQFF. CDR3 DNA: TGCGCCAGCAGCCAAGGAAGTATGGGAGAAAGCTCCTACAATGAGCAGTTCTTC. This sequence joins TRBV4-1 and TRBJ2-1; perhaps TRBD2 as D (5 bases). This CDR3 is built from 18 residues. The V and J ends lost 1 base and 0 bases respectively, with 16 bases between them. Germline lookup yields CDR1 MGHRA and CDR2 YSYEKL.

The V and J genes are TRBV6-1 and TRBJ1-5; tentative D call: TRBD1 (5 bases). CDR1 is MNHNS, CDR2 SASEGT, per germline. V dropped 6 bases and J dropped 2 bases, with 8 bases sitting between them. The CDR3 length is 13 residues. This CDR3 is CASSGRGNQPQHF. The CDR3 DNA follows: TGTGCCAGCAGCGGCAGGGGCAATCAGCCCCAGCATTTT.

CDR3 nucleotide sequence: TGTGCCAGCAGTTACTCGGGCAGGGTCACTGAAGCTTTCTTT. It specifies CASSYSGRVTEAFF. The chain uses TRBV6-5 and TRBJ1-1, with a weak D call TRBD1 (5 bases). The CDR3 totals 14 residues. V was shortened by 0 bases and J by 4 bases, with 9 bases between the two germline ends. Per germline, CDR1 MNHEY and CDR2 SVGAGI.